Following are 7 T cell receptor beta chains from one sample sequenced in a study of shared clonotypes between healthy human individuals. Sequencing was performed with immunoSEQ multiplex PCR; in TCRdb, only in-frame clones are kept and a portion is missing. In the table there are roughly 1,100,000 clones, about 80% of which are singletons. What was sequenced was memory CD4+ T cells sorted from blood. As for subset: CD45RA-negative fraction. These receptors originate from a man between 18 and 29 years old in good health.

The chain employs TRBV6-5 and TRBJ1-2, with 11 bases identical to TRBD1. The CDR3 is 14 residues long. V lost 10 bases and J lost 7; bases outside the gene matches: 11. In germline, CDR1 is MNHEY, CDR2 SVGAGI. CDR3 in amino acids: CATKGDRGYFGYTF. The CDR3 DNA reads TGTGCCACGAAGGGGGACAGGGGGTATTTTGGCTACACCTTC.

To note about this clone: Other nucleotide sequences in the sample specify the same CDR3. The V call is TRBV5-1, the J call TRBJ1-1; D is perhaps TRBD1 (6 bases). The germline V and J ends were trimmed by 4 bases and 1 base, with 11 bases remaining between them. CDR1 and CDR2 (germline): SGHRS, YFSETQ. The length of the CDR3 is 14 residues. Here the CDR3 DNA reads TGCGCCAGCAGCCTGGACAGCTGGAACACTGAAGCTTTCTTT. Protein: CASSLDSWNTEAFF.

The CDR3 reads CASSDRKTGTSYEQYF. CDR3 DNA sequence: TGTGCCAGCAGTGACAGAAAAACCGGGACTAGCTACGAGCAGTACTTC. This chain connects TRBV25-1 to TRBJ2-7, with 8 bases aligning to TRBD2. The V and J ends lost 3 bases and 3 bases, in that order; junction bases with no gene match: 10. CDR1 is MGHDK and CDR2 is SYGVNS in the germline V gene. The CDR3 loop spans 16 amino acids.

J is TRBJ2-3 and V is TRBV7-2; 8 bases match TRBD2. The V gene end was trimmed by 4 bases and the J gene end by 4 bases; junction bases not matched to a gene: 10. The CDR3 has 16 amino acids. Germline V CDR1 and CDR2: SGHTA, FQGNSA. The CDR3 reads CASSYPSGPDPDTQYF. CDR3 nucleotides: TGTGCCAGCAGCTACCCTAGCGGGCCGGACCCAGATACGCAGTATTTT.

The chain recombines TRBV6-4 with TRBJ1-6, with D unresolved. The CDR3 runs to 14 residues. V was clipped by 6 bases and J by 6 bases, with 12 bases between them. The germline gives CDR1 MRHNA, CDR2 SNTAGT. For the CDR3, the DNA is TGTGCCAGCAGCATAAGCCCGGGTAATTCACCCCTCCACTTT. Translating it yields CASSISPGNSPLHF.

V is TRBV28 and J is TRBJ1-5; D unresolved. The V end lost 0 bases, the J end lost 2 bases, and 11 bases lay between the germline ends. Per the germline V gene, CDR1 is MDHEN and CDR2 is SYDVKM. This CDR3 has 16 amino acids. CDR3 in amino acids: CASSLWSGSRNQPQHF. In nucleotides, the CDR3 is TGTGCCAGCAGTTTATGGTCGGGGTCTCGCAATCAGCCCCAGCATTTT.

The J gene is TRBJ2-1, the V gene TRBV7-9; maybe TRBD2 (6 bases). V was pared by 2 bases and J by 0 bases, with 11 bases between. The germline V gene has CDR1 SEHNR and CDR2 FQNEAQ (reference sequence). The CDR3 loop spans 16 amino acids. CDR3 sequence (DNA): TGTGCCAGCAGCTTATATGGCGGGACCTCCTACAATGAGCAGTTCTTC. Its protein is CASSLYGGTSYNEQFF.